This TCR beta chain was recorded in a study of graft-versus-host responses after intestinal transplantation. Across the whole study: All recipients were given anti-thymocyte globulin induction, and tacrolimus and steroids were then administered for around three years.

Clones were sequenced by immunoSEQ multiplex PCR, and TCRdb holds only the in-frame ones, with some missing. The sample holds over 45,000 clones, approximately 95% seen once. With regard to this clone: At one end the junction does not follow the germline gene, possibly because of a read error.

The germline gives CDR1 SGHTA, CDR2 FQGTGA. There are 13 residues in the CDR3. The chain combines TRBV7-3 with TRBJ1-1; D is undetermined. Sequencing was performed on PBMCs, taken 750 to 800 days after a first intestinal transplant, on the day of a second. The TCR comes from a human patient who received an intestinal transplant, so some T cells may come from the graft donor. The CDR3 spells CASSPYPNSEAFF. The CDR3 DNA sequence: TGTGCCAGCAGCCCGTACCCTAACAGTGAAGCTTTCTTT.